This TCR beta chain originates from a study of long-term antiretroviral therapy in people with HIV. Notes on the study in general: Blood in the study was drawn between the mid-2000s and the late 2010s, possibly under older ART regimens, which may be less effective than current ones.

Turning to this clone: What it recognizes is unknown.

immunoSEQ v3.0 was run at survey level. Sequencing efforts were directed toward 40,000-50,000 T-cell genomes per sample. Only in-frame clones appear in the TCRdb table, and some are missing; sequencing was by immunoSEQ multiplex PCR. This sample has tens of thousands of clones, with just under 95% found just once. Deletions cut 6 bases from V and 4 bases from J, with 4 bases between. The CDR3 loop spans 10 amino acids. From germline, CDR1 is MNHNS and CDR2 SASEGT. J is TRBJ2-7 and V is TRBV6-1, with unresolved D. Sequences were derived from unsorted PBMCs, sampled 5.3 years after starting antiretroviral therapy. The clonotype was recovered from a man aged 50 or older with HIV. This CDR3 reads CASSEYEQYF. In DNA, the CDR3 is TGTGCCAGCAGCGAGTACGAGCAGTACTTC.